The TCR beta chain under discussion was sequenced for a study of shared clonotypes between healthy human individuals. CDR3 length: 14 amino acids. With 4 bases removed from V and 0 bases from J, the gap between germline ends came to 9 bases. Germline CDR1 SNHLY, CDR2 FYNNEI. Using immunoSEQ multiplex PCR, the repertoire was profiled, and TCRdb retains in-frame clones only, with some absent. The table shows more than 1.2 million clones, with approximately 98.5% occurring only once. The chain carries TRBV2 and TRBJ2-5; TRBD1 or TRBD2 may be the D gene (5 bases each). Sequenced material: naive CD4+ T cells sorted from blood. Subset indicated: CD45RA+ positively selected. This TCR was recovered from a man aged 30 to 45 in good health. The CDR3 loop is CASSVGVYQETQYF. In DNA, the CDR3 is TGTGCCAGCAGTGTGGGGGTGTACCAAGAGACCCAGTACTTC.